The T cell receptor beta chain under discussion was sequenced for a study of blood T cell repertoires in COVID-19. Trimming left V 4 bases short and J 9 bases short, with 16 bases between. Germline assignment: CDR1 SNHLY and CDR2 FYNNEI. The CDR3 runs 14 residues. This clone was seen more than once but under ten times. Authors' methods: Reference gene primers were amplified, and this amplification served to estimate nucleated cell counts. Assay used: immunoSEQ multiplex PCR; TCRdb lists only in-frame clones, some missing. D and trimming were read from the DNA, whereas the V and J calls and clone size are those reported in that table. Of 200,000 to 250,000 clones detected, over 75% appear once; the ten largest clones hold 3% to 4%. Participants reported their clinical history, and cohort assignment relied on those reports. Either two negative PCRs, clearance, or symptom resolution qualified Cohort 3 donors as recovered.

Sequenced material: PBMCs or T cells enriched from blood (not recorded which). This TCR was recovered from a woman in her sixties who had recovered from COVID-19. The rearrangement joins TRBV2 to TRBJ2-1, with D perhaps TRBD2 (6 bases). The CDR3 sequence is CASSAETRFGEQFF. As DNA, the CDR3 is TGTGCCAGCAGTGCCGAGACTAGATTCGGTGAGCAGTTCTTC.